The TCR beta chain described here comes from a study of CD8 T cells in Susac syndrome. TCR beta sequencing was performed on blood CD8+ and CD4+ T cells. RNA in amounts of roughly 0.45 to 1 ug was reverse transcribed with random hexamers. Across 54 Vbeta and 13 Jbeta, TCR beta CDR3 was amplified with immunoSEQ multiplex PCR. TCRdb passed the immunoSEQ multiplex PCR reads through MiXCR, listing each CDR3 protein once. Here the sample spans 150,000 to 190,000 distinct CDR3 sequences, roughly 95% being singletons. The TCR originated in a human donor with multiple sclerosis. Sequenced sample: CD8+ T cells from PBMCs.

The DNA for the CDR3 is TGCAGCGTTGATGGGGGGGACGGCTACAATGAGCAGTTCTTC. Translation gives CSVDGGDGYNEQFF. This sequence joins TRBV29-1 and TRBJ2-1; 7 positions match TRBD2. Germline CDR1 reads SQVTM; CDR2 reads ANQGSEA. The CDR3 has 14 residues. Trimming took 3 bases from V and 3 from J; bases not matched to a gene: 5.